The sample holds a few counts of the clone carrying this T cell receptor (beta chain). The antigen remains unidentified. The data are from a study of tumor and adjacent non-tumor tissue in lung cancer. RNA was extracted from bulk tissue without any cell sorting. Three rounds of nested PCR, following a modified ARM-PCR protocol, produced the TCRbeta library. TCRdb itself ran the multiplex PCR reads through MiXCR, one entry per CDR3 protein. In the table there are around 120,000 distinct CDR3 sequences, roughly 67% of which are singletons. The study's findings and limits: Shorter survival was associated with higher TCR diversity in tumors.

The CDR3 is made up of 16 amino acids. Per the germline V gene, CDR1 is LGHNA and CDR2 is YNFKEQ. With V trimmed by 0 bases and J by 4 bases, 8 bases remained unmatched. Sequencing input: lung tumor tissue. The receptor was isolated from a man under 40 with non-small cell lung cancer. This chain connects TRBV4-2 to TRBJ2-7, with 8 positions matching TRBD2. In DNA, the CDR3 is TGTGCCAGCAGCCAAGAGGGGAGCGGGGGCGGGTACGAGCAGTACTTC. It yields the protein CASSQEGSGGGYEQYF.